The clone carrying this T cell receptor beta chain was counted between two and nine times. Its target is unknown. Combining a sample-barcoded 5' primer with a J-beta primer mix, a second PCR ran for about 6 to 11 cycles. TCRdb reprocessed the 5' RACE reads via MiXCR and lists one record per CDR3 protein. This repertoire shows about 830,000 distinct CDR3 sequences, around 62% found once; its top ten account for around a quarter. This entry comes from a study of blood T cells in healthy people across ages. For the study at large: Every two T cells gave about one barcoded beta molecule via template switching.

Notes on the study in general: Measured against age, TCR beta diversity per million T cells decreased in a roughly linear manner.

J gave up 5 bases and V 3 bases, and 7 bases lay outside the gene matches. CDR3 size: 15 residues. J is TRBJ2-5 and V is TRBV12-3 or TRBV12-4, with TRBD1 matching 9 bases. Sequences were obtained from blood. This receptor was obtained from a man aged 30-40 years in good health. The CDR3 protein is CASSFGDRDGETQYF. The DNA for the CDR3 is TGTGCCAGCAGTTTCGGGGACAGGGATGGGGAGACCCAGTACTTC.